The clone carrying this T cell receptor beta chain occurred many times. What it binds is not known. CDR3 length: 21 amino acids. Germline CDR1 LGHDT, CDR2 YNNKEL (reference sequence). Between the trimmed V and J ends, which lost 0 bases and 0 bases, there was a span of 24 bases. This entry is derived from a study of neurological immune-mediated disorders. Findings of the study overall: When grouped phylogenetically, the repertoires of 18 of the 34 multiple sclerosis patients fell together in one related-CDR3 cluster, which is a possible signature.

Synthesis of cDNA was performed by 5'RACE using 10-nucleotide random UMIs. Via MiXCR, TCRdb re-called the 5' RACE reads, giving one row per CDR3 protein. The sample lists about 74,000 distinct CDR3 sequences, roughly 5.6% occurring once. Sequencing was carried out using PBMCs. V gene TRBV3-1 combines with J gene TRBJ2-1; the D gene is possibly TRBD2 (5 bases). This clonotype was sampled from a man between 18 and 35 years old with multiple sclerosis. CDR3: CASSQDRMMSWLAPSYNEQFF. CDR3 nucleotide sequence: TGTGCCAGCAGCCAAGATCGAATGATGTCCTGGTTAGCGCCCTCCTACAATGAGCAGTTCTTC.